This TCR beta chain was found in a study of T cells expressing NK-cell markers. General study findings and limits: In more than 5 donors, dominant CD3+CD56+NKG2C+ clonotypes ranked among the top 10 CD8+ clonotypes.

TCRdb re-called the 5' RACE reads and catalogs CDR3 proteins one per entry, DNA excluded. The listing contains 120,000 to 150,000 distinct CDR3 sequences. Germline CDR1 is SGHRS and CDR2 is YFSETQ. CDR3 length: 16 residues. For this clonotype: The target antigen is unknown.

This TCR derives from a man between 18 and 35 years old in good health. This chain joins TRBV5-1 and TRBJ1-1. The specimen sequenced was blood T cells: a sorted CD56 or NKG2C T cell subset, CD4+ or CD8+ T cells, or bulk PBMC T cells (not recorded which). This chain's CDR3 is CASSLVEAAGDTEAFF.